A selection of T cell receptor beta chains follows, all from one sample in a study of long-term antiretroviral therapy in people with HIV. Libraries were prepared by immunoSEQ multiplex PCR; TCRdb keeps only in-frame clonotypes and omits some of them. The table records tens of thousands of clones, roughly 80% of them present only once. The sample in question was unsorted PBMCs, obtained 2 years after starting antiretroviral therapy. The receptors here all came from a woman aged 50 to 60 with HIV. CDR3s include the opening cysteine and the closing phenylalanine or tryptophan. D genes are given only for firm matches. Size values are once, few and many counts, or a class for expanded clones, and some rows have none.

length,size,V,J,D,DNA,CDR3
16,NA,TRBV28,TRBJ1-1,TRBD1,TGTGCCAGCTCAATGCCCGGGACAGGGCTTGACACTGAAGCTTTCTTT,CASSMPGTGLDTEAFF
16,NA,TRBV5-3,TRBJ1-2,NA,TGTGCCAGAAGCTTCAGTTCGGACACCGAGGGTGGCGGCTACACCTTC,CARSFSSDTEGGGYTF
13,NA,TRBV4-2,TRBJ1-2,TRBD1,TGTGCCAGCAGCCAAGTACAGGGGGAAGGCTACACCTTC,CASSQVQGEGYTF
16,NA,TRBV2,TRBJ2-3,TRBD2,TGTGCCAGCAGGGATGCCGGGACTAGGGGCACAGATACGCAGTATTTT,CASRDAGTRGTDTQYF
16,NA,TRBV2,TRBJ1-3,NA,TGTGCCAGCAGTGAGTTGGGACGATACTCTGGAAACACCATATATTTT,CASSELGRYSGNTIYF
16,once,TRBV30,TRBJ1-3,TRBD1,TGTGCCTGGGGGGTCGCGGGACAGGGCATCGGAAACACCATATATTTT,CAWGVAGQGIGNTIYF
14,NA,TRBV7-2,TRBJ2-4,NA,TGTGCCAGCAGCCAGAGCCTAGCCAAAAACATTCAGTACTTC,CASSQSLAKNIQYF
15,once,TRBV11-2,TRBJ2-1,NA,TGTGCCAGCAGCCCCGGCGCGGGGACTCACAATGAGCAGTTCTTC,CASSPGAGTHNEQFF
12,NA,TRBV19,TRBJ1-2,NA,TGTGCCAGTAGTGGAACGGCGGGGGGCTACACCTTC,CASSGTAGGYTF
14,NA,TRBV2,TRBJ1-1,NA,TGTGCCAGCATCCTAACCCCTCTGAACACTGAAGCTTTCTTT,CASILTPLNTEAFF
16,NA,TRBV6-6,TRBJ2-7,TRBD2,TGTGCCAGCAGCTTAGGGACTAGCGGAGAATTCTACGAGCAGTACTTC,CASSLGTSGEFYEQYF
12,NA,TRBV29-1,TRBJ1-1,NA,TGCAGCGTTGAAGAGGGGAACACTGAAGCTTTCTTT,CSVEEGNTEAFF
16,NA,TRBV19,TRBJ1-5,TRBD1,TGTGCCAGTAGTATAGGAGGGACAGGGGTTGGTCAGCCCCAGCATTTT,CASSIGGTGVGQPQHF
15,once,TRBV7-2,TRBJ1-2,NA,TGTGCCGCTAGTACTGACGTTTGGTTGCCCTATGGCTACACCTTC,CAASTDVWLPYGYTF
13,NA,TRBV18,TRBJ2-5,NA,TGTGCCAGCTCACCACCGACCCAAGAGACCCAGTACTTC,CASSPPTQETQYF
14,NA,TRBV5-6,TRBJ1-2,NA,TGTGCCAGCAGCCAGGGACAAGCAAACTATGGCTACACCTTC,CASSQGQANYGYTF
13,NA,TRBV5-6,TRBJ2-1,NA,TGTGCCAGCAGGCTTGGGGCCGGCAATGAGCAGTTCTTC,CASRLGAGNEQFF
14,NA,TRBV30,TRBJ1-1,NA,TGTGCCAGCAGCTTCGGGGGCCGGAACACTGAAGCTTTCTTT,CASSFGGRNTEAFF
15,few,TRBV29-1,TRBJ2-1,TRBD2,TGCAGCGTTGACTCTCCTTCAGCGGGGGGCAATGAGCAGTTCTTC,CSVDSPSAGGNEQFF
17,NA,TRBV19,TRBJ1-6,NA,TGTGCCAGTAGTATTTTATCCCCTGGAGGGCTCAATTCACCCCTCCACTTT,CASSILSPGGLNSPLHF
16,NA,TRBV7-9,TRBJ2-2,NA,TGTGCCAGCAGCGCCACCGGGACCCTCGAACTGGGGGAGCTGTTTTTT,CASSATGTLELGELFF
17,NA,TRBV15,TRBJ1-2,TRBD1,TGTGCCACCAGCAGAGATAAGGGCCAGGGGGCGAACTATGGCTACACCTTC,CATSRDKGQGANYGYTF
15,NA,TRBV7-9,TRBJ2-2,NA,TGTGCCAGCAGCACACAGGACATGGGTCCCGGGGAGCTGTTTTTT,CASSTQDMGPGELFF
12,NA,TRBV7-9,TRBJ1-1,NA,TGTGCCATAGCGGGGGACATCTTTGAAGCTTTCTTT,CAIAGDIFEAFF
15,NA,TRBV2,TRBJ2-3,TRBD2,TGTGCCAGCAGTGGAGCTAGCGGGGGCACAGATACGCAGTATTTT,CASSGASGGTDTQYF
13,NA,TRBV4-1,TRBJ1-1,NA,TGCGCCAGCAGCCAACAGGGTTCGACTGAAGCTTTCTTT,CASSQQGSTEAFF
14,NA,TRBV11-3,TRBJ2-1,TRBD1,TGTGCCAGCAGCTCGCCGACAGGGCGGGATGAGCAGTTCTTC,CASSSPTGRDEQFF
15,NA,TRBV12-5,TRBJ2-3,NA,TGTGCTAGTGGTTTGGTACCTTCCGTGCCGGATACGCAGTATTTT,CASGLVPSVPDTQYF
14,NA,TRBV25-1,TRBJ1-6,NA,TGTGCCAGCAGTCCCCGCTGGTCGCATTCACCCCTCCACTTT,CASSPRWSHSPLHF
13,NA,TRBV4-1,TRBJ1-1,NA,TGCGCCAGCAGCCAAGATCCGGAAACTGAAGCTTTCTTT,CASSQDPETEAFF
14,few,TRBV28,TRBJ1-1,NA,TGTGCCAGCAGTTCCCGTGGGGGCCGGATTGAAGCTTTCTTT,CASSSRGGRIEAFF
18,NA,TRBV11-2,TRBJ1-1,TRBD1,TGTGCCAGCAGCCTATGGGGGGCACCCAGGGGGCCAAGCACTGAAGCTTTCTTT,CASSLWGAPRGPSTEAFF
14,NA,TRBV5-1,TRBJ2-1,NA,TGCGCCAGCAGTAAGGGCGACCCCTACAATGAGCAGTTCTTC,CASSKGDPYNEQFF
16,NA,TRBV4-2,TRBJ1-4,NA,TGTGCCAGCAGCCAAGCTGGGGCTGTGAAGAATGAAAAACTGTTTTTT,CASSQAGAVKNEKLFF
15,NA,TRBV4-1,TRBJ2-7,TRBD1,TGCGCCAGCAGCCATAGCCCGGGACAGGGCTACGAGCAGTACTTC,CASSHSPGQGYEQYF
15,once,TRBV18,TRBJ1-1,NA,TGTGCCAGCTCACCGGGTCAGAGGGAGAACACTGAAGCTTTCTTT,CASSPGQRENTEAFF
17,NA,TRBV5-4,TRBJ2-6,NA,TGTGCCAGCAGCCCGCCGGGGTCCCCCGCTGGGGCCAACGTCCTGACTTTC,CASSPPGSPAGANVLTF
14,NA,TRBV5-1,TRBJ2-3,TRBD1,TGCGCCAGCAGCTTGGGACAGGGTCCAGATACGCAGTATTTT,CASSLGQGPDTQYF
16,NA,TRBV4-1,TRBJ1-2,NA,TGCGCCAGCAGCCAAAAAGGAATCCTTGGGGCCTATGGCTACACCTTC,CASSQKGILGAYGYTF
12,NA,TRBV2,TRBJ1-2,NA,TGTGCCAGCAGCCTTCGTAACTATGGCTACACCTTC,CASSLRNYGYTF
15,NA,TRBV4-1,TRBJ2-6,NA,TGCGCCAGCAGCCAAGGACACTCTGGGGCCAACGTCCTGACTTTC,CASSQGHSGANVLTF
15,NA,TRBV10-1,TRBJ2-5,NA,TGCGCCAGCAGCAAGAAAGACGGGAACCAAGAGACCCAGTACTTC,CASSKKDGNQETQYF